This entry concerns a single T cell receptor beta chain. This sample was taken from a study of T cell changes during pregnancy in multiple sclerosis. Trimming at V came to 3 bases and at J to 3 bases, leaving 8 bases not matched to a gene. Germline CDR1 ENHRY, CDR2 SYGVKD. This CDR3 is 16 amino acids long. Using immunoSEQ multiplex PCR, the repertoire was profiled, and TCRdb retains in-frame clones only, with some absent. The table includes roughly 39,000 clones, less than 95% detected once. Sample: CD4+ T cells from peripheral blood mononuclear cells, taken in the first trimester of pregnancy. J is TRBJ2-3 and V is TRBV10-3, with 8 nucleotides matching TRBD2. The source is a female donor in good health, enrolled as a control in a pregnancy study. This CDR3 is CAISEGLAERTDTQYF. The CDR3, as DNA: TGTGCCATCAGTGAAGGACTAGCCGAGAGGACAGATACGCAGTATTTT.